This T cell receptor beta chain is from a study of T cell responses to AZD1222 COVID-19 vaccine. Concerning this clone itself: Its specificity is unknown.

The CDR3 totals 14 residues. Trimming cost V 1 base and J 10 bases, with 12 bases left between them. Germline V gene lookup returns CDR1 SGDLS and CDR2 YYNGEE. Notes on the study in general: Spike-specific TCR breadth and depth grew following two AZD1222 doses. Clonal diversity may have been underestimated in mostly white British donors.

TCRdb keeps only in-frame clones here, not all; method: immunoSEQ multiplex PCR. This table has approximately 100,000 clones, 85% to 90% appearing once. The V call is TRBV9, the J call TRBJ1-6; possibly TRBD1 for D (6 bases). The TCR sequence derives from an adult in good health. This material consisted of peripheral blood, taken on day 0 of AZD1222 vaccination. The CDR3 region is CASSVSQGRSPLHF. The CDR3 DNA follows: TGTGCCAGCAGCGTATCACAGGGTCGCTCACCCCTCCACTTT. Combining the CDR3 with reference TRBV9 and TRBJ1-6 gives the whole variable domain DSGVTQTPKHLITATGQRVTLRCSPRSGDLSVYWYQQSLDQGLQFLIQYYNGEERAKGNILERFSAQQFPDLHSELNLSSLELGDSALYFCASSVSQGRSPLHFGNGTRLTVT.